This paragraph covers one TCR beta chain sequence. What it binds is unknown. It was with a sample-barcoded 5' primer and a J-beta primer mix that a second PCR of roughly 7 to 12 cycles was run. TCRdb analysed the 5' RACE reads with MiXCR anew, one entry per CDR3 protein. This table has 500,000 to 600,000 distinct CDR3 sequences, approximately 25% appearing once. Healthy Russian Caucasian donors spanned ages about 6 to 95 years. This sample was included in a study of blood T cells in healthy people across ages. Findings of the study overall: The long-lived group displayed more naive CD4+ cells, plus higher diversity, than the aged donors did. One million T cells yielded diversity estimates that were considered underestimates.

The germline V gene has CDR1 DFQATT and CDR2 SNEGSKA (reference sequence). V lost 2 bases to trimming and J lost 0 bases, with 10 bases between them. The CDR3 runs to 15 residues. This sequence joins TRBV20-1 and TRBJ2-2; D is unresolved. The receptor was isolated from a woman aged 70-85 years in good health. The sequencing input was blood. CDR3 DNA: TGCAGTGCTAGACAAGGTTCCACGAACACCGGGGAGCTGTTTTTT. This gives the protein CSARQGSTNTGELFF.